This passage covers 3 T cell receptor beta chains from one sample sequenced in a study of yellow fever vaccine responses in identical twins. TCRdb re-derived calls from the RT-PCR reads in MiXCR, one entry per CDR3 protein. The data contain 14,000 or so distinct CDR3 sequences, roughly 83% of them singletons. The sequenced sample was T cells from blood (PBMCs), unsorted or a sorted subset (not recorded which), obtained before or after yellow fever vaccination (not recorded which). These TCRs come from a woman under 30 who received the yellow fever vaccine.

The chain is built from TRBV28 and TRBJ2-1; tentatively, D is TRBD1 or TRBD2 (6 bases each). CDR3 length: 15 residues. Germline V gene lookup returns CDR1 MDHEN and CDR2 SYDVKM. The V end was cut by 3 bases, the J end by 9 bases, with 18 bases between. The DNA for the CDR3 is TGTGCCAGCAGTTTTAGGGGGAGGTTGCTAGGTGAGCAGTTCTTC. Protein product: CASSFRGRLLGEQFF.

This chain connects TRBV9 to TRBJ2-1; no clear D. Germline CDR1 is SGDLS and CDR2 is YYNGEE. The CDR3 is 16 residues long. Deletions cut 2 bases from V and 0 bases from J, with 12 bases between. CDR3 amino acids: CASSVKGGSSYNEQFF. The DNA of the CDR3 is TGTGCCAGCAGCGTTAAAGGCGGAAGCTCCTACAATGAGCAGTTCTTC.

The CDR3 is CASSSAGHDAYEQYV. The CDR3 DNA follows: TGTGCCAGCAGTTCCGCGGGCCATGACGCCTACGAGCAGTACGTC. The chain combines TRBV28 with TRBJ2-7; maybe TRBD2 (5 bases). V lost 4 bases and J lost 2, with 15 bases in between. Germline loops: CDR1 MDHEN, CDR2 SYDVKM. The CDR3 covers 15 residues.